These 22 T cell receptor beta chains came from one sample sequenced in a study of T cell changes during pregnancy in multiple sclerosis. Using immunoSEQ multiplex PCR, the repertoire was profiled, and TCRdb retains in-frame clones only, with some absent. The table includes under 30,000 clones, 93% detected once. The sequences come from CD4+ T cells from peripheral blood mononuclear cells, collected after pregnancy. Receptor source: a female donor with multiple sclerosis, enrolled in a pregnancy study.

V and J are TRBV4-2 and TRBJ1-3; a weak D match, TRBD1 (5 bases). CDR3 length equals 16 residues. V shed 1 base and J shed 2 bases, with 12 bases lying between them. The germline V gene encodes CDR1 LGHNA and CDR2 YNFKEQ. Written as DNA, the CDR3 is TGTGCCAGCAGCCAAGTCGGGGGTTTGACTGGAAACACCATATATTTT. Protein: CASSQVGGLTGNTIYF.

A single count supports this clone. The rearrangement links TRBV6-1 to TRBJ2-7, with D hard to call. The ends were cut back, 2 bases at V and 3 bases at J, with 11 bases in the middle. Germline V gene lookup returns CDR1 MNHNS and CDR2 SASEGT. This CDR3 is 14 amino acids long. The CDR3 here is CASSEIVASYEQYF. CDR3 bases: TGTGCCAGCAGTGAAATAGTGGCTAGCTACGAGCAGTACTTC.

Of note for this clone: This specimen includes other DNA sequences encoding the same CDR3. The rearrangement joins TRBV9 to TRBJ1-1, with D tentatively TRBD1 (6 bases). V dropped 3 bases and J dropped 3 bases, with 27 bases sitting between them. Germline CDR1 SGDLS, CDR2 YYNGEE. The CDR3 length is 19 residues. In DNA, the CDR3 is TGTGCCAGCAGCGCCATCCATCGGGCCGGGCAGGGGCCTGACACTGAAGCTTTCTTT. This codes for CASSAIHRAGQGPDTEAFF.

V is TRBV5-1 and J is TRBJ2-3; D is possibly TRBD1 (5 bases). The germline CDR1 and CDR2 sequences are SGHRS and YFSETQ. The V gene lost 4 bases and the J gene lost 7 bases, with 13 bases spanning the gap. There are 13 residues in the CDR3. CDR3 in amino acids: CASSGPGLNTQYF. CDR3 bases: TGCGCCAGCAGCGGGCCAGGGTTAAATACGCAGTATTTT.

V usage is TRBV5-5 and J usage is TRBJ1-4, with TRBD1 matching over 8 bases. Germline trimming cut 5 bases from V and 7 bases from J; bases unmatched to any gene: 10. CDR3 length: 15 residues. Germline CDR1 reads SGHKS; CDR2 reads YYEKEE (reference sequence). CDR3 sequence: CASSIQGAFSEKLFF. CDR3 DNA sequence: TGTGCCAGCAGTATCCAGGGGGCATTTAGTGAAAAACTGTTTTTT. The full variable domain, completed using reference TRBV5-5 and TRBJ1-4, is DAGVTQSPTHLIKTRGQQVTLRCSPISGHKSVSWYQQVLGQGPQFIFQYYEKEERGRGNFPDRFSARQFPNYSSELNVNALLLGDSALYLCASSIQGAFSEKLFFGSGTQLSVL.

CDR3 DNA: TGTGCCAGTTACGGGACAGGCGACACTGAAGCTTTCTTT. Translating gives CASYGTGDTEAFF. The chain carries TRBV18 and TRBJ1-1; 8 bases line up with TRBD1. Germline CDR1 KGHSH, CDR2 LQKENI. After removal of 9 bases from V and 3 bases from J, the junction contained 6 bases not matched to a gene. CDR3 length: 13 amino acids.

This chain uses TRBV10-3 with TRBJ1-2, with D maybe TRBD1 (5 bases). V was clipped by 11 bases and J by 8 bases, with 21 bases between them. From germline, CDR1 is ENHRY and CDR2 SYGVKD. This CDR3 comprises 13 residues. The chain's CDR3 is CASSPGGRGGYTF. CDR3 DNA sequence: TGTGCCTCGTCCCCGGGGGGAAGGGGCGGCTACACCTTC.

The chain links TRBV19 to TRBJ2-2; 7 nucleotides agree with TRBD2. V lost 5 bases, J lost 0 bases, and 3 bases stayed unmatched. Germline loops: CDR1 LNHDA, CDR2 SQIVND (reference sequence). This CDR3 has 15 amino acids. The CDR3 here is CASSPGTTNTGELFF. The CDR3 nucleotides read TGTGCCAGTAGTCCAGGGACTACGAACACCGGGGAGCTGTTTTTT.

J is TRBJ1-1 and V is TRBV11-2; D gene unclear. The CDR3 spans 13 residues. V lost 5 bases and J 3 bases, leaving 10 bases between the germline ends. Per germline, CDR1 SGHAT and CDR2 FQNNGV. The CDR3 bases are TGTGCCAGCAGCCCCCGCCTAGACACTGAAGCTTTCTTT. Translation gives CASSPRLDTEAFF.

In DNA, the CDR3 is TGCAGCGTACCCGGACAGGGCGCTGAAGCTTTCTTT. This translates into CSVPGQGAEAFF. V gene TRBV29-1 combines with J gene TRBJ1-1, with TRBD1 matching 8 bases. The CDR3 runs to 12 residues. V was pared by 6 bases and J by 6 bases, with 6 bases of the junction left unmatched. Germline V gene sequence: CDR1 SQVTM, CDR2 ANQGSEA.

The rearrangement joins TRBV30 to TRBJ2-2; D is ambiguous. CDR1 and CDR2 from the germline V gene are GTSNPN and SVGIG (reference sequence). The CDR3 is made up of 14 amino acids. The V end was cut by 0 bases, the J end by 0 bases, with 5 bases between. CDR3: CAWSVLANTGELFF. The CDR3 DNA sequence: TGTGCCTGGAGTGTCCTAGCGAACACCGGGGAGCTGTTTTTT.

The gene calls are TRBV6-6 and TRBJ1-2; D might be TRBD1 (5 bases). The CDR3 has 14 residues. Trimming left V 6 bases short and J 0 bases short, with 11 bases between. Germline assignment: CDR1 MNHNY and CDR2 SVGAGI (reference sequence). The CDR3 coding sequence is TGTGCCAGCAGACGGGACTCGGCTAACTATGGCTACACCTTC. It translates to CASRRDSANYGYTF.

This sequence joins TRBV28 and TRBJ1-5, with 7 nucleotides matching TRBD1. Germline CDR1 reads MDHEN; CDR2 reads SYDVKM. The junction had 6 bases not matched to a gene; V was cut back by 7 bases and J by 12 bases. The CDR3 loop spans 11 amino acids. This CDR3 reads CASTRDRIQHF. In nucleotides, the CDR3 is TGTGCCAGCACACGGGACAGAATCCAGCATTTT.

V usage is TRBV6-5 and J usage is TRBJ1-1, with a possible D match to TRBD1 (6 bases). V lost 6 bases and J 5 bases, leaving 19 bases between the germline ends. CDR1 is MNHEY and CDR2 is SVGAGI in the germline V gene. The CDR3 runs 15 residues. Written as DNA, the CDR3 is TGTGCCAGCAGCCCCCCGGCAGGGGTGAGAACTGAAGCTTTCTTT. It codes for CASSPPAGVRTEAFF.

This chain uses TRBV2 with TRBJ1-1, with D perhaps TRBD1 (6 bases). V lost 4 bases, J lost 3 bases, and 9 bases lay in between. The V gene's germline CDR1 is SNHLY and CDR2 FYNNEI. CDR3 size: 13 residues. CDR3 protein: CASSANRDTEAFF. The CDR3 DNA follows: TGTGCCAGCAGTGCGAACAGGGACACTGAAGCTTTCTTT.

The chain uses TRBV7-2 and TRBJ1-5, with D hard to call. The CDR3 is 14 amino acids. The ends were cut back, 2 bases at V and 4 bases at J, with 9 bases in the middle. Germline V lookup: CDR1 SGHTA, CDR2 FQGNSA. The CDR3 DNA reads TGTGCCAGCAGCTTACGAGGCGGTAATCAGCCCCAGCATTTT. Translation: CASSLRGGNQPQHF. Based on the CDR3 plus reference TRBV7-2 and TRBJ1-5, the full variable domain is GAGVSQSPSNKVTEKGKDVELRCDPISGHTALYWYRQSLGQGLEFLIYFQGNSAPDKSGLPSDRFSAERTGGSVSTLTIQRTQQEDSAVYLCASSLRGGNQPQHFGDGTRLSIL.

The CDR3 DNA reads TGTGCCAGCAGGTACGACAGAAATAGCAATCAGCCCCAGCATTTT. It specifies CASRYDRNSNQPQHF. V is TRBV6-5 and J is TRBJ1-5; D is perhaps TRBD1 (5 bases). V was cut by 6 bases and J by 0 bases, with 12 bases left in between. The CDR3 is made up of 15 amino acids. Germline V lookup: CDR1 MNHEY, CDR2 SVGAGI.

Note on this clone: Sequence at one end of the junction differs from germline and may be a read error. The chain employs TRBV7-2 and TRBJ2-5; no clear D. In germline, CDR1 is SGHTA, CDR2 FQGNSA. The CDR3 contains 13 residues. CDR3 loop: CASSTQSPESQYF. The CDR3 coding sequence is TGTGCCAGCAGCACTCAATCCCCGGAGAGCCAGTACTTC.

The rearrangement links TRBV28 to TRBJ1-5; unclear D gene. V lost 6 bases, J lost 4 bases, and 7 bases lay in between. The CDR3 extends over 12 amino acids. Germline V CDR1 and CDR2: MDHEN, SYDVKM. The CDR3 loop is CASSRGNQPQHF. CDR3 coding DNA: TGTGCCAGCAGCCGAGGGAATCAGCCCCAGCATTTT.

The chain uses TRBV15 and TRBJ1-1; 8 nucleotides line up with TRBD1. Germline lookup yields CDR1 LNHNV and CDR2 YYDKDF (reference sequence). The CDR3 totals 16 residues. V lost 1 base and J lost 1; bases outside the gene matches: 5. The CDR3 loop is CATSRVRTGKNTEAFF. CDR3 nucleotides: TGTGCCACCAGCAGAGTTCGGACAGGGAAGAACACTGAAGCTTTCTTT.

V gene TRBV20-1 combines with J gene TRBJ2-7; D unclear. CDR3 length: 11 amino acids. Trimming left V 0 bases short and J 4 bases short, with 4 bases between. Looked up from germline, CDR1 is DFQATT and CDR2 is SNEGSKA (reference sequence). CDR3 nucleotide sequence: TGCAGTGCTAGAGATTCATACGAGCAGTACTTC. It yields the protein CSARDSYEQYF.

The V call is TRBV7-9, the J call TRBJ2-3, with TRBD2 matching over 8 bases. CDR3 size: 16 residues. Germline lookup yields CDR1 SEHNR and CDR2 FQNEAQ (reference sequence). With V trimmed by 4 bases and J by 4 bases, 10 bases remained unmatched. The CDR3 here is CASSSSLAVYSDTQYF. DNA of the CDR3: TGTGCCAGCAGCTCCTCACTAGCGGTTTACTCAGATACGCAGTATTTT.